This T cell receptor (beta chain) is from a study of T cells expressing NK-cell markers. Study-wide background: Beta-chain profiling covered CD3+CD56+NKG2C+, CD3+CD56+NKG2C- and CD3+CD56-NKG2C+ sorted subsets. Overall study findings and caveats: For a few donors, these clonotypes were likewise the leading ones in the CD3+CD56-NKG2C+ fraction. Evidence did not settle whether expanded NKG2C+ T cell clones targeted HCMV.

Germline assignment: CDR1 LGHNA and CDR2 YNFKEQ. This CDR3 is 14 amino acids long. TCRdb re-called the 5' RACE reads and gives one entry per CDR3 protein, without DNA. Recorded for this sample: 550,000 to 600,000 distinct CDR3 sequences. Notes on this clonotype: As yet, its antigen is unknown.

This receptor was taken from a man aged 18 to 30 in good health. Material: blood T cells: a sorted CD56 or NKG2C T cell subset, CD4+ or CD8+ T cells, or bulk PBMC T cells (not recorded which). V gene TRBV4-2 combines with J gene TRBJ1-1. CDR3 region: CASSQDRGRTEAFF.